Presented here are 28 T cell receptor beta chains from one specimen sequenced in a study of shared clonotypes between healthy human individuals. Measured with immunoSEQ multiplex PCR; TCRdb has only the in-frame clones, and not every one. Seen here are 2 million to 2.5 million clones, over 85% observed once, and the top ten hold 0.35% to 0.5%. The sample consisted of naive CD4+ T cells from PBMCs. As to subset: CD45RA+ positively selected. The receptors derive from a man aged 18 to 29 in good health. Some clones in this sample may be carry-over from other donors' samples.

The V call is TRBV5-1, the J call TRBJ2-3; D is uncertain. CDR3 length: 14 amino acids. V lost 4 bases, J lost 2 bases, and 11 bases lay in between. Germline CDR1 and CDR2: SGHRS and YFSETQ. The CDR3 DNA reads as TGCGCCAGCAGCGGGGTCGGTTCCACAGATACGCAGTATTTT. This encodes CASSGVGSTDTQYF.

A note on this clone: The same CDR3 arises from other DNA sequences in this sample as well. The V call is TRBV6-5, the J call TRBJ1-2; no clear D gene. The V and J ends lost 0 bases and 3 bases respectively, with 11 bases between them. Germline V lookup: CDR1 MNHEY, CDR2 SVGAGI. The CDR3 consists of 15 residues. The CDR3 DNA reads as TGTGCCAGCAGTTACTCTAGTGGCGGAGACTATGGCTACACCTTC. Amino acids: CASSYSSGGDYGYTF.

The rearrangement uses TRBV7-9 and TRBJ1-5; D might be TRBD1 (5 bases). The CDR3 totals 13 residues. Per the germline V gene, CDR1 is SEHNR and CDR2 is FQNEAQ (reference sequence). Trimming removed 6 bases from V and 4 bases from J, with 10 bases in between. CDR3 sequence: CASSNRSNQPQHF. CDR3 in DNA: TGTGCCAGCAGTAACAGGTCAAATCAGCCCCAGCATTTT.

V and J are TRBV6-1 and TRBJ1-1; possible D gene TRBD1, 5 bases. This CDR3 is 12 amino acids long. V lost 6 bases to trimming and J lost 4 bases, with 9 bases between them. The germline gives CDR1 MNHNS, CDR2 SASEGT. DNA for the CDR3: TGTGCCAGCAGGGGTGGGGGCACTGAAGCTTTCTTT. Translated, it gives CASRGGGTEAFF.

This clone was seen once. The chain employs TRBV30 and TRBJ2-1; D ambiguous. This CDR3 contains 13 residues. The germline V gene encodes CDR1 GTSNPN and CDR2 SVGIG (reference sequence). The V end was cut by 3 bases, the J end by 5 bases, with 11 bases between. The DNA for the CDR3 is TGTGCCTGGAGCAAGGTTGGGAACAATGAGCAGTTCTTC. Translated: CAWSKVGNNEQFF.

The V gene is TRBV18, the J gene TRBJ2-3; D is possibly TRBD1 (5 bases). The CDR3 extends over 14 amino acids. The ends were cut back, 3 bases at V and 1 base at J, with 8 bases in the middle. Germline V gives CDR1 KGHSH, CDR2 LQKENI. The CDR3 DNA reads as TGTGCCAGCTCACCGATCAGGGGCACAGATACGCAGTATTTT. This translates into CASSPIRGTDTQYF. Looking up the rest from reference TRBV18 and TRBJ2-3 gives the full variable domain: NAGVMQNPRHLVRRRGQEARLRCSPMKGHSHVYWYRQLPEEGLKFMVYLQKENIIDESGMPKERFSAEFPKEGPSILRIQQVVRGDSAAYFCASSPIRGTDTQYFGPGTRLTVL.

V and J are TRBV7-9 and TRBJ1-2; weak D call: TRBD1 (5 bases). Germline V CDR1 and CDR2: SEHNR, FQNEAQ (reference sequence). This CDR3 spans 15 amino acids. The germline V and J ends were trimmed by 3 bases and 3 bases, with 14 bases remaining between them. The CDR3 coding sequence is TGTGCCAGCAGCTTTCGCAGGGAAGGGGACTATGGCTACACCTTC. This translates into CASSFRREGDYGYTF.

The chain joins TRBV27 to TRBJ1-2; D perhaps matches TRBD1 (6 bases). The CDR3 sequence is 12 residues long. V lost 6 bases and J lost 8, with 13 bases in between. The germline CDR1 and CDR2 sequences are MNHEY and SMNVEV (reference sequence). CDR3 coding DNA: TGTGCCAGCAGACCCTCAGGACAGGGCTACACCTTC. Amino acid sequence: CASRPSGQGYTF.

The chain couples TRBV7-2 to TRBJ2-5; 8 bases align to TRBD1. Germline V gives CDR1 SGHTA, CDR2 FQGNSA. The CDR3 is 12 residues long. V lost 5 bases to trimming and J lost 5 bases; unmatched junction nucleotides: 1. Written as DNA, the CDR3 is TGTGCCAGCAGCCGACAGGGGGAGACCCAGTACTTC. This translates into CASSRQGETQYF.

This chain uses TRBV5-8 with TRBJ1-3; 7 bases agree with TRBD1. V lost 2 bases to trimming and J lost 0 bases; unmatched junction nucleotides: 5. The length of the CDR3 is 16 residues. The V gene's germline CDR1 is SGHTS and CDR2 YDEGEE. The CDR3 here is CASSLYRGPSGNTIYF. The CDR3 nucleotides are TGTGCCAGCAGCTTATACAGGGGTCCCTCTGGAAACACCATATATTTT.

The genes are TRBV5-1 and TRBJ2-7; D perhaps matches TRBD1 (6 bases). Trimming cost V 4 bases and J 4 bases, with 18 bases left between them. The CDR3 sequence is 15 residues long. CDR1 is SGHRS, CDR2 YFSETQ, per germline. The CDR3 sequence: CASSLGAARGYEQYF. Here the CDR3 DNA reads TGCGCCAGCAGCCTGGGGGCGGCCCGCGGGTACGAGCAGTACTTC.

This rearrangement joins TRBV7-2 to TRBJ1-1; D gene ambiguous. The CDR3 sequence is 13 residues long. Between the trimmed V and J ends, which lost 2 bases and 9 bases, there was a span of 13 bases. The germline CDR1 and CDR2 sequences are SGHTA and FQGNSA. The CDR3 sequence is CASSLSGSAKAFF. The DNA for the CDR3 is TGTGCCAGCAGCTTAAGTGGGTCGGCAAAAGCTTTCTTT.

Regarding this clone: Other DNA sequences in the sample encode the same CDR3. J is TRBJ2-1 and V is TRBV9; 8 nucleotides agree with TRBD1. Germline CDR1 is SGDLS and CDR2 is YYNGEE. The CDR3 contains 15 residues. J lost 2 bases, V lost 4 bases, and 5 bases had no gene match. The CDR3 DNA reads TGTGCCAGCAGCAGAGACAGGGGTCCCTACAATGAGCAGTTCTTC. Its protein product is CASSRDRGPYNEQFF.

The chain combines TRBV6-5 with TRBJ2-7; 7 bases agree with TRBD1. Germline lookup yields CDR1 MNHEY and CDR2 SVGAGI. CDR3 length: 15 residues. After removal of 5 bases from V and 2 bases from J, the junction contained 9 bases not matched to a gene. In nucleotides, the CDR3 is TGTGCCAGCAGTCAGACAGGGCTACACCCCTACGAGCAGTACTTC. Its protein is CASSQTGLHPYEQYF.

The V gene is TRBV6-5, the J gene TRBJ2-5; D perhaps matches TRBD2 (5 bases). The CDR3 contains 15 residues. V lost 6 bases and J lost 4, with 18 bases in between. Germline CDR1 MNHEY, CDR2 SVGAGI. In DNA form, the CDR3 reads TGTGCCAGCAGACTAAATAGAGGGTTGGGAGAGACCCAGTACTTC. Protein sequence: CASRLNRGLGETQYF.

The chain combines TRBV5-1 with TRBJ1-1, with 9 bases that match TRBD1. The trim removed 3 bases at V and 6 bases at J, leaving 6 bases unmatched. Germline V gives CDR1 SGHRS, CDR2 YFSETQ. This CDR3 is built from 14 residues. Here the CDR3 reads CASSSDRGVPEAFF. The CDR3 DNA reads TGCGCCAGCAGCTCGGACAGGGGTGTACCTGAAGCTTTCTTT.

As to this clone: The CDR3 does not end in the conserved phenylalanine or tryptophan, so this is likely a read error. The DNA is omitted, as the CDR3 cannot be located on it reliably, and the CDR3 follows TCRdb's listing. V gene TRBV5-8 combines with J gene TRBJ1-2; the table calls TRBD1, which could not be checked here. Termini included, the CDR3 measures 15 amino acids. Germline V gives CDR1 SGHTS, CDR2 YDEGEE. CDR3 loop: CASSSPLGTGVDFAN.

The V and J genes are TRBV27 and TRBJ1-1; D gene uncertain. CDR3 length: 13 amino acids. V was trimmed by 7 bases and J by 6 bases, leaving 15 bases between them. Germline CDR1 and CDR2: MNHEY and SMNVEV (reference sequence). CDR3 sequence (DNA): TGTGCCAGCATAGCCATCCTCCGGCCTGAAGCTTTCTTT. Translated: CASIAILRPEAFF.

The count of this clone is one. CDR3 DNA: TGTGCCAGCAGCTTTTCCCGGACTAGCGGCTATGAGCAGTTCTTC. It specifies CASSFSRTSGYEQFF. V and J are TRBV7-9 and TRBJ2-1; 10 bases line up with TRBD2. CDR1 and CDR2 (germline): SEHNR, FQNEAQ (reference sequence). Trimming at V came to 3 bases and at J to 8 bases, leaving 7 bases not matched to a gene. The CDR3 contains 15 residues.

The DNA of the CDR3 is TGTGCCAGCCCCCGGGGACAGACCTACAATGAGCAGTTCTTC. It translates to CASPRGQTYNEQFF. The chain couples TRBV7-9 to TRBJ2-1, with 7 bases that match TRBD1. The CDR3 covers 14 residues. In germline, CDR1 is SEHNR, CDR2 FQNEAQ (reference sequence). V dropped 8 bases and J dropped 2; count of bases not matched to a gene: 6.

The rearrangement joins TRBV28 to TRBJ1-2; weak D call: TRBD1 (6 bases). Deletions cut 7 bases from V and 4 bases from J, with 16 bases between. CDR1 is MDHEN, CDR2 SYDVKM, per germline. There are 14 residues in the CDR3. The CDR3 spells CASTNRAGSYGYTF. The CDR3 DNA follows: TGTGCCAGCACCAACAGGGCCGGGAGCTATGGCTACACCTTC.

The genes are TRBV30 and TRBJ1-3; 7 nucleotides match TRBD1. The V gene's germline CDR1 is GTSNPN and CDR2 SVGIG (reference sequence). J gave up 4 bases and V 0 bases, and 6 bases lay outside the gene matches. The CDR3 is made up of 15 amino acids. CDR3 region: CAWSVLRTGGNTIYF. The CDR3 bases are TGTGCCTGGAGTGTACTCCGGACAGGAGGAAACACCATATATTTT.

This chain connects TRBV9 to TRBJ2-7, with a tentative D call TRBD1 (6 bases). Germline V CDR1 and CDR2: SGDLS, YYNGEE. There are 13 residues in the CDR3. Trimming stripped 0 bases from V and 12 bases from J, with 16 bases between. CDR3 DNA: TGTGCCAGCAGCGTAGGGACAGATACGACGACGTACTTC. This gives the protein CASSVGTDTTTYF.

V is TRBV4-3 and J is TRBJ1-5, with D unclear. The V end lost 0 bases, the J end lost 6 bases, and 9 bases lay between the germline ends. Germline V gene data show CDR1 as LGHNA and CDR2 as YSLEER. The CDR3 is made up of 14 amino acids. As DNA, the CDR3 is TGCGCCAGCAGCCAAGAGACCGCCCGTCAGCCCCAGCATTTT. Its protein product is CASSQETARQPQHF.

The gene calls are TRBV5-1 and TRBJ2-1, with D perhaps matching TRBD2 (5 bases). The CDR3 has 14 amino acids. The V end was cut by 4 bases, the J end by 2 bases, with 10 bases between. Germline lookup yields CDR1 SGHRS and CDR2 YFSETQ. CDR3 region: CASSAPGTYNEQFF. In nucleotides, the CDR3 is TGCGCCAGCAGCGCCCCGGGGACCTACAATGAGCAGTTCTTC. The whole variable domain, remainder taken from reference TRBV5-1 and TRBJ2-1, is KAGVTQTPRYLIKTRGQQVTLSCSPISGHRSVSWYQQTPGQGLQFLFEYFSETQRNKGNFPGRFSGRQFSNSRSEMNVSTLELGDSALYLCASSAPGTYNEQFFGPGTRLTVL.

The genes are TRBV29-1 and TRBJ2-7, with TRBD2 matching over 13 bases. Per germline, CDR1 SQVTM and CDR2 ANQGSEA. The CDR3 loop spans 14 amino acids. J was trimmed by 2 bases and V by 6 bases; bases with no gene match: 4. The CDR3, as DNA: TGCAGCGTCGGGACTAGCGGGACCCCCTACGAGCAGTACTTC. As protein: CSVGTSGTPYEQYF.

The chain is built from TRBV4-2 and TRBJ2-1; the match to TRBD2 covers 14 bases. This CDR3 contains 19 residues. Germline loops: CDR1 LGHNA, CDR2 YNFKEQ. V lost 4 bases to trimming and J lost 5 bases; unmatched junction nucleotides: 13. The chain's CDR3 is CASSRAGTSGSIRDNEQFF. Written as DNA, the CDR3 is TGTGCCAGCAGCCGGGCCGGGACTAGCGGGAGTATTAGGGACAATGAGCAGTTCTTC.

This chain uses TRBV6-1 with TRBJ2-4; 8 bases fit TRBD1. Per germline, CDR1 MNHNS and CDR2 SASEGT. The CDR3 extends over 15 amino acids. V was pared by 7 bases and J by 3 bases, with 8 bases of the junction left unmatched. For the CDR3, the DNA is TGTGCCAGCAACGACCTGACAGGGGTCAAAAACATTCAGTACTTC. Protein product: CASNDLTGVKNIQYF.